The source of this T cell receptor (beta chain) is a study of blood T cell repertoires in COVID-19. Study in general: Sources were T cells, B-cell-depleted T cells, or PBMCs; the material itself was cDNA or gDNA.

The CDR3 consists of 14 residues. Losses at the gene ends were 6 bases for V and 4 bases for J; bases not matched to a gene: 5. Germline loops: CDR1 MNHEY, CDR2 SVGAGI. Profiled with immunoSEQ multiplex PCR; TCRdb holds only in-frame clones, not every one. The data show around 450,000 clones, with approximately 90% seen just once and approximately 2% held by the top ten. Input material: PBMCs or T cells enriched from blood (not recorded which). This clonotype was sampled from a woman between 18 and 29 years old with acute COVID-19. This chain uses TRBV6-5 with TRBJ1-3; 8 bases match TRBD1. In DNA form, the CDR3 reads TGTGCCAGCAGAAACCGGGACAGGGGAAACACCATATATTTT. Translated: CASRNRDRGNTIYF.